This entry lists 15 T cell receptor beta chains sequenced from one sample in a study of preoperative IRX-2 immunotherapy in early breast cancer (dated 2019 in TCRdb). The library was produced with the immunoSEQ multiplex PCR assay. Drawn from immuneACCESS, this table holds only the in-frame rearrangements with V and J called that TCRdb kept. Clones are partly lost; checked studies trace under half to an unresolved V gene and leave the rest unexplained. The sample has about 32,000 clones on record, around four fifths of them singletons. The ten largest clones add up to around 2.5% of the sample. The treatment or condition label, as the study defines it: preoperative locoregional IRX-2 cytokine immunotherapy. Sequencing was performed on lymph node tissue, taken from a patient treated with IRX-2 immunotherapy. These receptors all come from a human donor with breast cancer.

This chain connects TRBV6-7 to TRBJ1-2, with a possible D match to TRBD1 (5 bases). TRBV6-7 is recorded as an ORF, its role being uncertain. V dropped 2 bases and J dropped 4 bases, with 8 bases sitting between them. The CDR3 is 13 amino acids. CDR3 loop: CASSYRGPYGYTF. The CDR3 bases are TGTGCCAGCAGTTACAGGGGACCCTATGGCTACACCTTC.

The V gene is TRBV15, the J gene TRBJ1-1, with D tentatively TRBD1 (6 bases). The CDR3 loop spans 15 amino acids. V was shortened by 6 bases and J by 5 bases, with 19 bases between the two germline ends. Germline V gene lookup returns CDR1 LNHNV and CDR2 YYDKDF (reference sequence). The CDR3 DNA sequence: TGTGCCACCAGGGCTGATCAGGGGTTCGCGACTGAAGCTTTCTTT. Its protein product is CATRADQGFATEAFF. The full variable domain, in which reference TRBV15 and TRBJ1-1 provide the parts outside the CDR3, is DAMVIQNPRYQVTQFGKPVTLSCSQTLNHNVMYWYQQKSSQAPKLLFHYYDKDFNNEADTPDNFQSRRPNTSFCFLDIRSPGLGDTAMYLCATRADQGFATEAFFGQGTRLTVV.

The chain employs TRBV19 and TRBJ2-5; D remains unclear. This CDR3 contains 15 residues. V gave up 5 bases and J gave up 0 bases, with 13 bases separating them. Germline V gene data show CDR1 as LNHDA and CDR2 as SQIVND (reference sequence). The CDR3 DNA reads TGTGCCAGTAGTGGAGTAGCCGGGTACCAAGAGACCCAGTACTTC. As protein: CASSGVAGYQETQYF.

On this clone: One end of the junction does not line up with germline, which may come from a read error. The chain carries TRBV29-1 and TRBJ1-5, with TRBD1 matching 7 bases. Germline V lookup: CDR1 SQVTM, CDR2 ANQGSEA. The CDR3 length is 15 residues. The CDR3 loop is CSVEEGQGENQLQHF. The CDR3 DNA is TGCAGCGTTGAAGAGGGGCAGGGGGAAAATCAGCTCCAGCATTTT.

The genes are TRBV6-8 and TRBJ1-1; 11 bases agree with TRBD1. J lost 4 bases, V lost 6 bases, and 7 bases had no gene match. The CDR3 extends over 15 amino acids. Germline CDR1 and CDR2: MNHGY and SAAAGT. In DNA, the CDR3 is TGTGCCAGCAGGTCGGGACAGGGGGAGACCACTGAAGCTTTCTTT. Its translation is CASRSGQGETTEAFF.

The chain is built from TRBV18 and TRBJ1-5, with TRBD1 identical over 10 bases. From germline, CDR1 is KGHSH and CDR2 LQKENI. Trimming at V came to 6 bases and at J to 0 bases, leaving 2 bases not matched to a gene. The CDR3 has 15 amino acids. For the CDR3, the DNA is TGTGCCAGCTCCCGGACAGGGGGTAGCAATCAGCCCCAGCATTTT. Its translation is CASSRTGGSNQPQHF.

The chain has TRBV6-8 and TRBJ2-2, with TRBD2 as a possible D gene (6 bases). With 6 bases removed from V and 2 bases from J, the gap between germline ends came to 13 bases. Germline CDR1 is MNHGY and CDR2 is SAAAGT. The CDR3 covers 15 residues. CDR3: CASSSLGTNTGELFF. CDR3 DNA: TGTGCCAGCAGCTCCCTGGGGACTAACACCGGGGAGCTGTTTTTT.

The chain couples TRBV11-3 to TRBJ1-3; tentatively, D is TRBD1 (6 bases). From germline, CDR1 is SGHNT and CDR2 YENEEA. V was cut by 6 bases and J by 2 bases, with 14 bases left in between. The CDR3 covers 15 residues. CDR3 bases: TGTGCCAGCAGACCTACAGGGAACACTGGAAACACCATATATTTT. Protein sequence: CASRPTGNTGNTIYF.

The V gene is TRBV29-1, the J gene TRBJ2-3; the match to TRBD2 covers 7 bases. V shed 7 bases and J 4 bases; nucleotides not matched to a gene: 8. Germline V gene sequence: CDR1 SQVTM, CDR2 ANQGSEA. The CDR3 loop spans 13 amino acids. In nucleotides, the CDR3 is TGCAGCGGGGGGACTATAATAGCAGATACGCAGTATTTT. Translating gives CSGGTIIADTQYF.

This clone was seen once. J is TRBJ1-2 and V is TRBV18; D remains ambiguous. This CDR3 has 13 amino acids. Germline-derived CDR1 and CDR2 are KGHSH and LQKENI. The V end was cut by 4 bases, the J end by 8 bases, with 14 bases between. DNA for the CDR3: TGTGCCAGCTCACAGGCCCCAGAGATGGGCTACACCTTC. Encoded protein: CASSQAPEMGYTF.

The chain recombines TRBV19 with TRBJ2-7; perhaps D is TRBD1 or TRBD2 (5 bases each). This CDR3 has 14 residues. V shed 5 bases and J shed 5 bases, with 16 bases lying between them. The germline CDR1 and CDR2 sequences are LNHDA and SQIVND (reference sequence). The CDR3 DNA reads TGTGCCAGTAGTCCCGGGGCCAGCGTCCACGAGCAGTACTTC. Encoded protein: CASSPGASVHEQYF.

V gene TRBV15 combines with J gene TRBJ1-4, with TRBD1 as a possible D gene (5 bases). CDR1 is LNHNV and CDR2 is YYDKDF in the germline V gene (reference sequence). V was clipped by 1 base and J by 3 bases, with 9 bases between them. The CDR3 totals 15 residues. The CDR3: CATSRVGGANEKLFF. The CDR3 DNA follows: TGTGCCACCAGCAGAGTGGGGGGAGCTAATGAAAAACTGTTTTTT.

The rearrangement links TRBV7-4 to TRBJ1-6; 8 nucleotides match TRBD1. Unmatched junction bases numbered 10, after V lost 5 bases and J lost 10 bases. This CDR3 contains 15 residues. Per the germline V gene, CDR1 is SGHVT and CDR2 is SQSDAQ. The CDR3 nucleotides read TGTGCCAGCAGCCGCGGACAGGGACGGACGTCACCCCTCCACTTT. This codes for CASSRGQGRTSPLHF.

The rearrangement joins TRBV18 to TRBJ2-5, with D perhaps matching TRBD1 (7 bases). There are 15 residues in the CDR3. CDR1 is KGHSH, CDR2 LQKENI, per germline. The V and J ends lost 6 bases and 1 base respectively, with 15 bases between them. CDR3 sequence (DNA): TGTGCCAGCTCCTCCCAGGGGGGAGGCCAAGAGACCCAGTACTTC. Its translation: CASSSQGGGQETQYF.

The chain has TRBV15 and TRBJ1-2; no clear D gene. This CDR3 is 14 amino acids long. Trimming took 5 bases from V and 6 from J, leaving 16 bases between them. Per germline, CDR1 LNHNV and CDR2 YYDKDF (reference sequence). CDR3: CATSEGRAYDGYTF. CDR3 nucleotides: TGTGCCACCAGCGAAGGACGGGCCTACGATGGCTACACCTTC. The entire variable domain, with the rest obtained from reference TRBV15 and TRBJ1-2, is as follows: DAMVIQNPRYQVTQFGKPVTLSCSQTLNHNVMYWYQQKSSQAPKLLFHYYDKDFNNEADTPDNFQSRRPNTSFCFLDIRSPGLGDTAMYLCATSEGRAYDGYTFGSGTRLTVV.